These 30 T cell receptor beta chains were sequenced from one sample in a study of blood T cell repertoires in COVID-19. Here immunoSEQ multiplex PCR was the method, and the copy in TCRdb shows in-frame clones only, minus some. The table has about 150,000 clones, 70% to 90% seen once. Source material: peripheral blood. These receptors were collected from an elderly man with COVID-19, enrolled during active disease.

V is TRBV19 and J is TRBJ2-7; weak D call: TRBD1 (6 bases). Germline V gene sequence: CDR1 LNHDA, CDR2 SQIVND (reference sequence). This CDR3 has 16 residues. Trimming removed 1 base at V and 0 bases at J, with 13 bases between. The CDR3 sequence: CASSIGSTGSSYEQYF. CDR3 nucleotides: TGTGCCAGTAGTATAGGCTCAACAGGGAGCTCCTACGAGCAGTACTTC.

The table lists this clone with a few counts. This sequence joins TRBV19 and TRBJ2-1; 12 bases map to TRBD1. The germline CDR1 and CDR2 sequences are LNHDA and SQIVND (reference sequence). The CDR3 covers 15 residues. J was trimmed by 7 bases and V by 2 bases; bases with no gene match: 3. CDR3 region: CASSIRDRGLNEQFF. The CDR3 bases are TGTGCCAGTAGTATACGGGACAGGGGGCTGAATGAGCAGTTCTTC.

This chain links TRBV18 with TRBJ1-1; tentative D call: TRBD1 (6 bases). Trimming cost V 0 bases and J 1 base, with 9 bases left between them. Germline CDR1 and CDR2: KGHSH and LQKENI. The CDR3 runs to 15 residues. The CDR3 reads CASSPPGQRNTEAFF. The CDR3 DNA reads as TGTGCCAGCTCACCACCGGGACAACGGAACACTGAAGCTTTCTTT.

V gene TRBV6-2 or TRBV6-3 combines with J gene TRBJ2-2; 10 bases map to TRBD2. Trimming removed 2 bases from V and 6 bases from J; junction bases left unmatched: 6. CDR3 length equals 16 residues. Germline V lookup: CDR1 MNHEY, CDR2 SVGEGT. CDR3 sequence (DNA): TGTGCCAGCAGTTACCGGCTAGCGGGGGTCCCCGGGGAGCTGTTTTTT. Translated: CASSYRLAGVPGELFF.

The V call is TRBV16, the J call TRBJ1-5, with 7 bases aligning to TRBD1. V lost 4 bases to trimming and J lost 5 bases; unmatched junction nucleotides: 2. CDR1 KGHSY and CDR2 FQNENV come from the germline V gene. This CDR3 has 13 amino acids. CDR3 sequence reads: CASSPDRDQPQHF. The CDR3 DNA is TGTGCCAGCAGCCCCGACAGGGATCAGCCCCAGCATTTT.

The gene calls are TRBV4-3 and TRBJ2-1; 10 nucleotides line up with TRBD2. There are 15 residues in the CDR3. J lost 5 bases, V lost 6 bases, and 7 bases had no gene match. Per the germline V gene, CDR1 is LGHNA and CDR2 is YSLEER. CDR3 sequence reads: CASSPGTSADNEQFF. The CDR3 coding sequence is TGCGCCAGCAGTCCAGGGACTAGCGCCGACAATGAGCAGTTCTTC.

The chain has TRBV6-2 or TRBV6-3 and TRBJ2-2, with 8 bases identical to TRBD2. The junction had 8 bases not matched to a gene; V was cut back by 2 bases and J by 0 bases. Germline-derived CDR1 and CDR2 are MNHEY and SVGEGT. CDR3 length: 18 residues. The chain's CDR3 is CASSYKRAGATNTGELFF. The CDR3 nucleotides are TGTGCCAGCAGTTACAAAAGAGCGGGGGCCACGAACACCGGGGAGCTGTTTTTT.

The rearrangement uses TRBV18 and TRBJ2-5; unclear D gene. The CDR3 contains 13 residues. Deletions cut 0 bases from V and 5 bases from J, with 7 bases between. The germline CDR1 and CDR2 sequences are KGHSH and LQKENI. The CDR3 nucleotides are TGTGCCAGCTCACCACCGAGCACGGAGACCCAGTACTTC. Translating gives CASSPPSTETQYF.

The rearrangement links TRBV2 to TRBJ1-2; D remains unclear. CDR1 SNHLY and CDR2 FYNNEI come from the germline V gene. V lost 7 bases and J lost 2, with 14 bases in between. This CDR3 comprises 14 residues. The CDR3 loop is CASMEESANYGYTF. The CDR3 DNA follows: TGTGCCAGCATGGAGGAGAGCGCAAACTATGGCTACACCTTC.

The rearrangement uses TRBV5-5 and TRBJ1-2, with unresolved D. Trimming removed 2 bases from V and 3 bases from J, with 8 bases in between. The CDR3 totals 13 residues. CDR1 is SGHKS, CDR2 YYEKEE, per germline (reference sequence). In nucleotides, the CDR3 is TGTGCCAGCAGCTTAAGGGAGGACTATGGCTACACCTTC. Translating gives CASSLREDYGYTF.

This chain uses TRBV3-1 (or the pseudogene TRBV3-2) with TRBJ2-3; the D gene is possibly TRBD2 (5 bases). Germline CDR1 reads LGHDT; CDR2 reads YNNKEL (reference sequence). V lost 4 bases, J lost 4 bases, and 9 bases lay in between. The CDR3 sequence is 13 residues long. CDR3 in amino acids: CASSPRASDTQYF. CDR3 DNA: TGTGCCAGCAGCCCGCGGGCCTCAGATACGCAGTATTTT.

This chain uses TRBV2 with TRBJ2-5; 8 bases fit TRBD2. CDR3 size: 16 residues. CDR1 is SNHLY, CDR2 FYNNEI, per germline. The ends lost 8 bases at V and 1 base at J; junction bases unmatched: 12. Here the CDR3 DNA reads TGTGCCAGCTGGTTTATGGATAGCGGGGCCCAAGAGACCCAGTACTTC. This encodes CASWFMDSGAQETQYF.

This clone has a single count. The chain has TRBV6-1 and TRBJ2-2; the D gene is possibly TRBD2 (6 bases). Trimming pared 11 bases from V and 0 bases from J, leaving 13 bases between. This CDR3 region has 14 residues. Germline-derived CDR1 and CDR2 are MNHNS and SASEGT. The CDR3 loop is CASGGTPNTGELFF. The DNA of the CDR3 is TGTGCCTCCGGAGGGACCCCGAACACCGGGGAGCTGTTTTTT.

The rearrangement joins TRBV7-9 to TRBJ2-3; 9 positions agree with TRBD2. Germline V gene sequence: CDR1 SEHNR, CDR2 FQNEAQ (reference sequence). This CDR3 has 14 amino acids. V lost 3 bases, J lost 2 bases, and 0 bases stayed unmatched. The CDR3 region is CASSLGLATDTQYF. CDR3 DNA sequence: TGTGCCAGCAGCTTGGGACTAGCCACAGATACGCAGTATTTT.

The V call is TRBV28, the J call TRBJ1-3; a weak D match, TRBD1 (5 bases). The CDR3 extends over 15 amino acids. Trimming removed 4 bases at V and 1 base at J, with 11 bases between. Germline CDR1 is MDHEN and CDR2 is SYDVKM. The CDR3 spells CASSSPSGSGNTIYF. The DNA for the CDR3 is TGTGCCAGCAGTTCCCCCTCAGGGTCTGGAAACACCATATATTTT.

The chain's CDR3 is CASSLLLGSSYNSPLHF. The CDR3, as DNA: TGTGCCAGCAGCTTACTACTGGGGAGCTCCTATAATTCACCCCTCCACTTT. The rearrangement links TRBV7-9 to TRBJ1-6, with unresolved D. The ends were cut back, 2 bases at V and 0 bases at J, with 11 bases in the middle. This CDR3 contains 17 residues. From germline, CDR1 is SEHNR and CDR2 FQNEAQ (reference sequence).

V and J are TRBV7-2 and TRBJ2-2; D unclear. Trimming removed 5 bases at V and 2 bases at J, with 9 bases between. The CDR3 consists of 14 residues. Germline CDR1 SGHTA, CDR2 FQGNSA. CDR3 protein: CASSQASNTGELFF. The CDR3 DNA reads TGTGCCAGCAGCCAAGCAAGTAACACCGGGGAGCTGTTTTTT.

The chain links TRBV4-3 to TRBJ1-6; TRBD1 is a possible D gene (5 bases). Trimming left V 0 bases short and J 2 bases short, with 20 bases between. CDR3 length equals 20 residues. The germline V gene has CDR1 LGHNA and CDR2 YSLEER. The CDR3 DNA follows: TGCGCCAGCAGCCAAGATAGAAGGGGCCCCGGAGGGCCCTATAATTCACCCCTCCACTTT. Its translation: CASSQDRRGPGGPYNSPLHF.

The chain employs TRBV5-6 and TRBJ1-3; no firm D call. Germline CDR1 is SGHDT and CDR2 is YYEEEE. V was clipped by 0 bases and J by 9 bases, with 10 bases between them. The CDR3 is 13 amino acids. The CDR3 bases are TGTGCCAGCAGCTTGGAGTACGGAGGCACCATATATTTT. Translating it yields CASSLEYGGTIYF.

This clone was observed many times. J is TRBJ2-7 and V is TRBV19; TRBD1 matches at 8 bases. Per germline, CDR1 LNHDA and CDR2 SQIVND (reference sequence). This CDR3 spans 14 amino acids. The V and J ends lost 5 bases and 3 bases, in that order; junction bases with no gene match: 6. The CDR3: CASSVGQGRYEQYF. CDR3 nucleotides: TGTGCCAGTAGTGTTGGACAGGGCCGCTACGAGCAGTACTTC. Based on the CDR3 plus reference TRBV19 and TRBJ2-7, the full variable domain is DGGITQSPKYLFRKEGQNVTLSCEQNLNHDAMYWYRQDPGQGLRLIYYSQIVNDFQKGDIAEGYSVSREKKESFPLTVTSAQKNPTAFYLCASSVGQGRYEQYFGPGTRLTVT.

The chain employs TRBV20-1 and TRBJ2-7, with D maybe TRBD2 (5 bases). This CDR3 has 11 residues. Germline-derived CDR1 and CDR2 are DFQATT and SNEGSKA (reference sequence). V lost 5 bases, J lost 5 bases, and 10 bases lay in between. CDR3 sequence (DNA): TGCAGTGCTTTACCGCGGGACGAGCAGTACTTC. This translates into CSALPRDEQYF.

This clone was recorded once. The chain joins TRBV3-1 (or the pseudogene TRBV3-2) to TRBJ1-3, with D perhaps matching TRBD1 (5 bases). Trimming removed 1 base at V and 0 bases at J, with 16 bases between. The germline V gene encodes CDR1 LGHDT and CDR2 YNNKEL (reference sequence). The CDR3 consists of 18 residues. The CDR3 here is CASSQAWETGLSGNTIYF. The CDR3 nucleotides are TGTGCCAGCAGCCAAGCCTGGGAAACGGGACTCTCTGGAAACACCATATATTTT.

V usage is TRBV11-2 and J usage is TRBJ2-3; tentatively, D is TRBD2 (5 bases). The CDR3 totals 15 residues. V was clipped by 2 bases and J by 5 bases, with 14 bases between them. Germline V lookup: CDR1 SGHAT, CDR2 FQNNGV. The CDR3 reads CASSLLIGVQDTQYF. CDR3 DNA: TGTGCCAGCAGCTTACTGATCGGGGTTCAAGATACGCAGTATTTT.

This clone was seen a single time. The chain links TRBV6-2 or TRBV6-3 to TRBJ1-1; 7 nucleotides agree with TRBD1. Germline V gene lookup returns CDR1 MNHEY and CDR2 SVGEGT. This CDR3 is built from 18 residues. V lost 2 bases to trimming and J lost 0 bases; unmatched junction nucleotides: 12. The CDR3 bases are TGTGCCAGCAGTTACCATCTCCAACAGACAGGGATGAACACTGAAGCTTTCTTT. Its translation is CASSYHLQQTGMNTEAFF.

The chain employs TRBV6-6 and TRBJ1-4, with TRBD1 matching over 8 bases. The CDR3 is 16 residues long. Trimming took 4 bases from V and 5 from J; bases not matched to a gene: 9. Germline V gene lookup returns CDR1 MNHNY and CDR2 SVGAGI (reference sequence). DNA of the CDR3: TGTGCCAGCAGTTCCCTCGGGACAGGTGACAATGAAAAACTGTTTTTT. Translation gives CASSSLGTGDNEKLFF.

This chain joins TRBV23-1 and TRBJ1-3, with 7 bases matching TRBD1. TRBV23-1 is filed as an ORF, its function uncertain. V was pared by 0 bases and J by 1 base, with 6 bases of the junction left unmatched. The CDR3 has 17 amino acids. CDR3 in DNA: TGCGCCAGCAGTCAATCGGAGCAGGGGGGATCTGGAAACACCATATATTTT. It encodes CASSQSEQGGSGNTIYF.

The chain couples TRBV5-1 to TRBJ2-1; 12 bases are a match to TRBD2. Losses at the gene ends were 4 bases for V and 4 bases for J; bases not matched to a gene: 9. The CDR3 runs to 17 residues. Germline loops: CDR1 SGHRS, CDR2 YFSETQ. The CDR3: CASSPLTSGGFYNEQFF. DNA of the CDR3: TGCGCCAGCAGCCCCTTGACTAGCGGGGGTTTTTACAATGAGCAGTTCTTC.

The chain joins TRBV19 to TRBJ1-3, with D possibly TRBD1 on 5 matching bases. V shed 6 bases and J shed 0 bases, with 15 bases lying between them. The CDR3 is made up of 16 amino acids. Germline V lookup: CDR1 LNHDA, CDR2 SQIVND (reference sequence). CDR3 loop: CASRVPDSSSGNTIYF. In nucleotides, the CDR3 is TGTGCCAGTAGAGTTCCCGACAGCAGCTCTGGAAACACCATATATTTT.

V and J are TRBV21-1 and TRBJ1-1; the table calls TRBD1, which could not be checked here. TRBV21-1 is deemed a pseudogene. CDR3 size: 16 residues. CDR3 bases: TGTGCCAGCAGCAAGGTGCGAGACAGGGGGCACACTGAAGCTTTCTTT. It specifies CASSKVRDRGHTEAFF.

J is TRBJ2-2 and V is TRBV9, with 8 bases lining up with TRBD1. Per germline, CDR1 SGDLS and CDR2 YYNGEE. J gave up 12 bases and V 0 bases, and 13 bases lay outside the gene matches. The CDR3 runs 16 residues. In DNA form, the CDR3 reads TGTGCCAGCAGCGTAGCTCCGGGAACAGGGGGTGGGAAGCTGTTTTTT. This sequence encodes CASSVAPGTGGGKLFF.